The sequence of this T cell receptor (beta chain) was determined in a study of CDR3 diversity in severe acne. This CDR3 spans 12 amino acids. Trimming stripped 7 bases from V and 0 bases from J, with 7 bases between. CDR1 SNHLY and CDR2 FYNNEI come from the germline V gene. In TCRdb, the PCR reads were re-called with MiXCR into one record per CDR3 protein. The sample comprises approximately 90,000 distinct CDR3 sequences, 49% of which are singletons, and 11% rests with the top ten. The sequenced sample consisted of blood. The TCR originated in a male donor with severe acne vulgaris. This chain links TRBV2 with TRBJ2-7; D remains ambiguous. The chain's CDR3 is CASMGISYEQYF. CDR3 nucleotides: TGTGCCAGCATGGGAATCTCCTACGAGCAGTACTTC.